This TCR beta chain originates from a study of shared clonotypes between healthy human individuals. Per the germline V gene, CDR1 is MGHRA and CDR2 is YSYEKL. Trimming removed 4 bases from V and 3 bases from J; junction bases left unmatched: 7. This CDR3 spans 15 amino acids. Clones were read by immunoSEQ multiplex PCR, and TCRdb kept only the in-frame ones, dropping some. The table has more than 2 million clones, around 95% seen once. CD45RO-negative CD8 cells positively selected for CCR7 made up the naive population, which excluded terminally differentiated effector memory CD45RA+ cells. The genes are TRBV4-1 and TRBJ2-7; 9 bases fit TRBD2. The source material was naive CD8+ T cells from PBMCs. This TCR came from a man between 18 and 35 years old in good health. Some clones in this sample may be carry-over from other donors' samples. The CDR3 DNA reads TGCGCCAGCAGCCCTTCTCCTAGCGGGAACTACGAGCAGTACTTC. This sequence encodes CASSPSPSGNYEQYF.